Detailed here is one T cell receptor (beta chain). It lacks a known antigen. Base qualities are not provided; no much larger clone lies one nucleotide away. The CDR3 regions of human TCRbeta chains were analyzed by immunosequencing. The paper's processing steps were these. Repertoire TCRs were matched against a reference library of SARS-CoV-2-specific TCRs generated with the MIRA antigen-specificity platform. Breadth was defined as the fraction of unique TCRs that were SARS-CoV-2-associated. Depth was defined as the fraction of total T cells that were SARS-CoV-2-associated. Each spike-specific TCR was assigned to its reactive spike region and to a CD4 or CD8 class using the MIRA data. Log10-transformed breadth and depth values were compared by one-way ANOVA with Sidak's multiple comparisons tests. In TCRdb, the immuneACCESS table is reduced to in-frame sequences with V and J assigned. These tables do not hold every clone; where another copy was compared, an unresolved V gene accounts for under half, and the others remain unexplained. V, J and clone size derive from that table, while D and trimming were established from the DNA sequence. Within this sample are over 150,000 clones, with over 80% of them counted one time only. The ten most abundant clones make up under 1.1% of the sample.

Deletion took 7 bases off V and 3 bases off J, with a span of 27 bases between the germline ends. CDR1 is given as MDHEN and CDR2 as SYDVKM, both from the germline V gene. The CDR3 starts with the cysteine, ends with the phenylalanine, and has 18 residues. Solely the CDR3 DNA is kept, with 54 bases framed from the first base. The record originates from a study of T cell responses to AZD1222 COVID-19 vaccine (dated by TCRdb to 2020 to 2022). Broadly, across the study: TCR sequencing was performed for some 250 trial participants, of whom around 200 were given two doses of AZD1222 and around 25 were given two doses of MenACWY control vaccine. Trial participants were enrolled by age into 18-55, 56-69 and 70-plus year subgroups, with roughly 150, 30 and 60 TCR-sequenced participants respectively.

The time point label corresponds to: about 28 days (+/-7) after the second vaccine dose. Interpreted using the paper, the treatment or condition label stands for: meningococcal conjugate vaccine given as trial control. Vaccinee samples came from UK trials COV001 and COV002, including a single-blind randomized controlled phase 2/3 trial of AZD1222 (ChAdOx1 nCoV-19) in healthy adults. Trial participant PBMC samples were collected at day 0 and day 28 after the second dose for TCRbeta chain sequencing. Results the study describes overall, beyond this receptor: Most participants were white British and females outnumbered males, and the authors suggested that clonal diversity may have been underestimated. Conclusions about previously exposed vaccinees were limited because only a handful of AZD1222 recipients were SARS-CoV-2 seropositive at baseline. Reportedly, close to half of the unique spike-specific TCRs recognized epitopes lying outside the regions that are mutated in the B.1.351 and B.1.1.7 variants. In the small 56-69-year group, the increase in depth fell short of significance, most likely because of low power. The vaccine-associated CD4 TCRs covered the entire spike protein, and the dominant responses fell in regions 160-218 and 743-854. After two AZD1222 doses, both the breadth and the depth of spike-specific TCRs were significantly higher than at day 0 and than in MenACWY recipients. Because no samples from the day 14 peak response were available, repertoires could be characterized only after the peak T cell response.

The sample was peripheral blood, taken 28 days after the second dose of the MenACWY control vaccine. Recombination linked TRBV28 to TRBJ1-2, with TRBD1 tentatively as D gene (5 bases match). This TCR was sampled from an adult who received the MenACWY meningococcal vaccine as a control. The DNA sequence is as follows: TGTGCCAGCAAGGATGATAGTCGGGGCTGGAGTTTATACTATGGCTACACCTTC. The encoded protein is CASKDDSRGWSLYYGYTF.